Detailed here is one T cell receptor (beta chain). This entry belongs to a study of blood T cell repertoires in COVID-19. Study-level background: Acute-phase and convalescent COVID-19 samples originated in the United States, Italy and Spain.

The participants were between about 18 and 90 years old and came from about two dozen US areas. Participant reports of clinical history set cohort assignment. In the authors' workflow: Amplifying reference gene primers gave estimates of nucleated cell counts. Clones were sequenced by immunoSEQ multiplex PCR, and TCRdb holds only the in-frame ones, with some missing. The V and J calls and clone size were taken over from that table, and D and trimming were inferred from the DNA. Among about 210,000 clones listed, 80% were seen once. This CDR3 region has 15 residues. Trimming removed 4 bases from V and 3 bases from J, with 16 bases in between. Germline CDR1 and CDR2: SGHNT and YYREEE (reference sequence).

V is TRBV5-4 and J is TRBJ1-2; D is ambiguous. This sequence originates from a man aged 25-45 years with acute COVID-19. Material for sequencing was PBMCs or T cells enriched from blood (not recorded which). CDR3 nucleotide sequence: TGTGCCAGCAGCAATATGCAGAACAGATACTATGGCTACACCTTC. Translated: CASSNMQNRYYGYTF. The full variable domain, its missing parts supplied by reference TRBV5-4 and TRBJ1-2, is ETGVTQSPTHLIKTRGQQVTLRCSSQSGHNTVSWYQQALGQGPQFIFQYYREEENGRGNFPPRFSGLQFPNYSSELNVNALELDDSALYLCASSNMQNRYYGYTFGSGTRLTVV.